This T cell receptor (beta chain) was found in a study of response to subunit inactivated influenza vaccine. Study-wide results and limits: A suggestion made by the authors is that each seasonal influenza vaccination recruits few new T cells.

In TCRdb, the RT-PCR reads were re-called with MiXCR into one record per CDR3 protein. The sample lists hundreds of thousands of distinct CDR3 sequences; more than 15% were seen once. As to this clonotype: As yet, its antigen is unknown. The final CDR3 position lacks the conserved phenylalanine or tryptophan, pointing to a likely read error.

The V and J ends lost 0 bases and 3 bases respectively, with 9 bases between them. Germline V gene data show CDR1 as SGHRS and CDR2 as YFSETQ. The CDR3 has 14 residues. The chain recombines TRBV5-1 with TRBJ2-5; D is undetermined. The source material was CD4+ T cells sorted from PBMCs, sampled approximately 25 months after vaccination. This receptor was taken from a man aged 45 to 75 who received an inactivated influenza vaccine. CDR3 nucleotides: TGCGCCAGCAGCTTGGAAGGAGTGAAAGAGACCCAGTACTCC. It codes for CASSLEGVKETQYS.